The next 15 T cell receptor beta chains were all read from a single sample in a study of T cell responses to AZD1222 COVID-19 vaccine. Libraries were prepared by immunoSEQ multiplex PCR; TCRdb keeps only in-frame clonotypes and omits some of them. The data hold tens of thousands of clones, with 75% to 90% observed a single time. This sample comprised peripheral blood, obtained on day 0 of AZD1222 vaccination. The receptors here all came from an adult in good health.

The chain links TRBV7-3 to TRBJ2-2; D is tentatively TRBD1 or TRBD2 (6 bases each). This CDR3 spans 15 amino acids. The germline CDR1 and CDR2 sequences are SGHTA and FQGTGA. The germline V and J ends were trimmed by 2 bases and 4 bases, with 11 bases remaining between them. This CDR3 is CASSLHGGSTGELFF. CDR3 bases: TGTGCCAGCAGCTTACACGGGGGCAGCACCGGGGAGCTGTTTTTT.

This chain connects TRBV10-2 to TRBJ2-7, with D tentatively TRBD1 (5 bases). CDR3 length: 14 residues. The V and J ends lost 4 bases and 1 base respectively, with 11 bases between them. Germline V gene lookup returns CDR1 WSHSY and CDR2 SAAADI. In nucleotides, the CDR3 is TGCGCCAGCAGTGGTTCAGGGCGGTCCTACGAGCAGTACTTC. This translates into CASSGSGRSYEQYF.

This clone was seen a single time. The chain is built from TRBV4-1 and TRBJ1-2; 9 bases fit TRBD1. CDR1 and CDR2 from the germline V gene are MGHRA and YSYEKL. The V gene end was trimmed by 1 base and the J gene end by 6 bases; junction bases not matched to a gene: 0. The CDR3 has 13 amino acids. For the CDR3, the DNA is TGCGCCAGCAGCCAAGGGACAGGGGATGGCTACACCTTC. Amino acids: CASSQGTGDGYTF.

The chain has TRBV30 and TRBJ1-5, with D perhaps TRBD1 (6 bases). The CDR3 has 17 residues. CDR1 is GTSNPN, CDR2 SVGIG, per germline (reference sequence). V lost 2 bases and J 4 bases, leaving 21 bases between the germline ends. CDR3 sequence reads: CAWSTPAAGVWNQPQHF. The CDR3 region has the DNA TGTGCCTGGAGTACCCCAGCGGCAGGGGTGTGGAATCAGCCCCAGCATTTT.

This clone occurred once. CDR3 amino acids: CASSLGRNTGELFF. The CDR3 DNA sequence: TGTGCCAGCAGTTTAGGCCGGAACACCGGGGAGCTGTTTTTT. The J gene is TRBJ2-2, the V gene TRBV27; D ambiguous. The V end lost 2 bases, the J end lost 1 base, and 5 bases lay between the germline ends. This CDR3 spans 14 amino acids. Germline V gene sequence: CDR1 MNHEY, CDR2 SMNVEV (reference sequence).

The genes are TRBV5-1 and TRBJ2-3, with TRBD2 matching over 10 bases. This CDR3 region has 16 residues. Germline assignment: CDR1 SGHRS and CDR2 YFSETQ. Germline trimming cut 4 bases from V and 0 bases from J; bases unmatched to any gene: 5. The CDR3 is CASSTWTSGSTDTQYF. The CDR3 nucleotides are TGCGCCAGCAGCACATGGACTAGCGGAAGCACAGATACGCAGTATTTT.

V is TRBV6-5 and J is TRBJ1-3, with 8 bases fitting TRBD1. V lost 11 bases to trimming and J lost 3 bases; unmatched junction nucleotides: 12. The CDR3 is 15 residues long. CDR1 and CDR2 (germline): MNHEY, SVGAGI. CDR3 sequence (DNA): TGTGCCTTAACAGGGGGTGGGGAATATGGAAACACCATATATTTT. This encodes CALTGGGEYGNTIYF.

The rearrangement links TRBV16 to TRBJ1-5; D is ambiguous. CDR3 length: 14 amino acids. Germline lookup yields CDR1 KGHSY and CDR2 FQNENV. Trimming stripped 3 bases from V and 1 base from J, with 7 bases between. The CDR3 is CASSQSTSNQPQHF. CDR3 nucleotide sequence: TGTGCCAGCAGCCAGTCTACCAGCAATCAGCCCCAGCATTTT.

V is TRBV11-2 and J is TRBJ2-2, with D perhaps matching TRBD2 (6 bases). Germline V gene data show CDR1 as SGHAT and CDR2 as FQNNGV. Trimming removed 6 bases from V and 5 bases from J, with 10 bases in between. There are 13 residues in the CDR3. The CDR3, as DNA: TGTGCCAGCAGGAGGAGGGGAACCGGGGAGCTGTTTTTT. Its protein product is CASRRRGTGELFF.

The table lists this clone with a few counts. The V gene is TRBV2, the J gene TRBJ1-2, with a weak D call TRBD1 (5 bases). The CDR3 extends over 13 amino acids. Germline V CDR1 and CDR2: SNHLY, FYNNEI. V was pared by 4 bases and J by 5 bases, with 11 bases between. The CDR3 sequence: CASSGRESYGYTF. CDR3 sequence (DNA): TGTGCCAGCAGTGGCAGGGAGAGTTATGGCTACACCTTC.

The chain links TRBV3-1 (or the pseudogene TRBV3-2) to TRBJ1-1; D perhaps matches TRBD1 (6 bases). Trimming stripped 4 bases from V and 7 bases from J, with 16 bases between. The CDR3 runs 14 residues. The germline V gene encodes CDR1 LGHDT and CDR2 YNNKEL (reference sequence). The CDR3 protein is CASSRDRTAFEAFF. The CDR3 DNA follows: TGTGCCAGCAGCCGCGACCGGACAGCTTTTGAAGCTTTCTTT.

The genes are TRBV11-2 and TRBJ1-1, with TRBD1 identical over 12 bases. The CDR3 contains 16 residues. J was trimmed by 1 base and V by 4 bases; bases with no gene match: 4. Germline CDR1 is SGHAT and CDR2 is FQNNGV. CDR3 nucleotide sequence: TGTGCCAGCAGCTCCCGGGACAGGGGGCCGAACACTGAAGCTTTCTTT. It encodes CASSSRDRGPNTEAFF.

The chain has TRBV7-2 and TRBJ2-1, with D tentatively TRBD1 or TRBD2 (5 bases each). This CDR3 is built from 16 residues. From germline, CDR1 is SGHTA and CDR2 FQGNSA. Trimming removed 1 base at V and 6 bases at J, with 16 bases between. The CDR3 bases are TGTGCCAGCAGCTTAGTGGTGGGGGAGTGGGGCAATGAGCAGTTCTTC. Its protein is CASSLVVGEWGNEQFF.

This chain links TRBV2 with TRBJ1-1; possibly TRBD1 for D (5 bases). Germline V gives CDR1 SNHLY, CDR2 FYNNEI. Trimming pared 4 bases from V and 2 bases from J, leaving 17 bases between. The CDR3 has 16 residues. The CDR3 DNA reads as TGTGCCAGCAGTGGGGGCGGGGCAAGGATTAACACTGAAGCTTTCTTT. Residues: CASSGGGARINTEAFF.

The chain joins TRBV3-1 (or the pseudogene TRBV3-2) to TRBJ2-7, with a possible D match to TRBD2 (6 bases). CDR1 and CDR2 (germline): LGHDT, YNNKEL (reference sequence). CDR3 length: 14 amino acids. Trimming took 5 bases from V and 4 from J, leaving 15 bases between them. The CDR3 loop is CASSVLAGLYEQYF. CDR3 coding DNA: TGTGCCAGCAGCGTCTTGGCGGGGCTTTACGAGCAGTACTTC.